This T cell receptor beta chain was obtained from a study of blood T cell repertoires in COVID-19. Study information: The study drew acute and convalescent COVID-19 samples from the United States, Italy and Spain. PBMCs, B-cell-depleted T cells, or T cells were the source of the cDNA or gDNA that made up the material.

Methods used by the authors: Amplification of reference gene primers was used by the study to estimate nucleated cell counts. The protocol was immunoSEQ multiplex PCR, while the TCRdb copy is restricted to in-frame clones and leaves out a portion. The DNA gave D and trimming, while V, J and clone size come from that table. The table shows 200,000 to 250,000 clones, with 88% occurring only once. The CDR3 sequence is 15 residues long. The V and J ends lost 8 bases and 3 bases, in that order; junction bases with no gene match: 13. The germline V gene encodes CDR1 MDHEN and CDR2 SYDVKM. This clone was picked up one time.

The source is a woman aged 55-69 years with acute or convalescent COVID-19. The specimen sequenced was peripheral blood. The chain carries TRBV28 and TRBJ2-7, with 7 bases that match TRBD2. DNA for the CDR3: TGTGCCAGCTCCAATAGGGCTAGCGGCAACTACGAGCAGTACTTC. Translation: CASSNRASGNYEQYF.